This T cell receptor (beta chain) was found in a study of identical twins. Findings and limits, study-wide: Insertions were reduced in abundant cord blood beta clonotypes but not in memory repertoires.

Healthy Caucasian donors formed the entire cohort. Notes on this clonotype: Its matching antigen is unknown.

The germline CDR1 and CDR2 sequences are MNHNS and SASEGT. Trimming shortened V by 2 bases and J by 4 bases, and 6 bases separated the two germline ends. The CDR3 runs 13 residues. A universal primer binding site was introduced by template switching. The final cDNA contained unique molecular identifiers. TCRdb ran MiXCR on the 5' RACE reads and lists one entry per CDR3 protein. This sample has just under 550,000 distinct CDR3 sequences; over 12% occur once, and the top ten carry around 0.4%. The same sample was also studied in work on yellow fever vaccine responses in identical twins. From that second work: After vaccination, twins' T cell response reportedly seemed partly convergent, partly personalized.

This rearrangement joins TRBV6-1 to TRBJ2-1; no reliable D call. The specimen sequenced was CD4+ T cells sorted from blood. This clonotype was obtained from a woman under 30 in good health. The CDR3 nucleotides are TGTGCCAGCAGTGAAAACTTTTACAATGAGCAGTTCTTC. It codes for CASSENFYNEQFF.